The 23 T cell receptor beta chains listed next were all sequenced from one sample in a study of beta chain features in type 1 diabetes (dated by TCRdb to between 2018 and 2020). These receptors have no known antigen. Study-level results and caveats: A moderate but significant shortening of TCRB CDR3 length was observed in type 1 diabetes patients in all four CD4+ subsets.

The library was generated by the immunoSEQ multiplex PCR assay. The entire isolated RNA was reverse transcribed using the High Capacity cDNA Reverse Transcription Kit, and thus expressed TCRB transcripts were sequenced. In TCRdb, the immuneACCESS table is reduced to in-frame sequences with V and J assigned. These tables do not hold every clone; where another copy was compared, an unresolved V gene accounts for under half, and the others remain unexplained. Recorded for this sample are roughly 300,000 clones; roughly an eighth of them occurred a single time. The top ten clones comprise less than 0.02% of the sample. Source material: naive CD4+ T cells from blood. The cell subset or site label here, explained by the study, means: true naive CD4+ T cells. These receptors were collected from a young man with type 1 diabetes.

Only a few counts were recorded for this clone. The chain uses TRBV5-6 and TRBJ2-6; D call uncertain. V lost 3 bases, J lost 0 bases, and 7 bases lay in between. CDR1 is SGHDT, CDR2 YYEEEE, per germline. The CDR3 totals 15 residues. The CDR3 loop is CASSSTISGANVLTF. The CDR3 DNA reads TGTGCCAGCAGCTCGACAATCTCTGGGGCCAACGTCCTGACTTTC.

CDR3 DNA: TGTGCCAGTAGTATGAGGACTAGCGGGTACTCCTACGAGCAGTACTTC. Translation: CASSMRTSGYSYEQYF. The gene calls are TRBV19 and TRBJ2-7; 11 nucleotides align to TRBD2. Germline loops: CDR1 LNHDA, CDR2 SQIVND (reference sequence). CDR3 length: 16 amino acids. V shed 3 bases and J 0 bases; nucleotides not matched to a gene: 4.

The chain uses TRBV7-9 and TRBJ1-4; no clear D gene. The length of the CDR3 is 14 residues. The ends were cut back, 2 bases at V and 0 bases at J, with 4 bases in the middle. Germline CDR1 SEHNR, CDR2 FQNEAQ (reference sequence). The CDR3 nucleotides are TGTGCCAGCAGCTTATTCGCAACTAATGAAAAACTGTTTTTT. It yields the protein CASSLFATNEKLFF.

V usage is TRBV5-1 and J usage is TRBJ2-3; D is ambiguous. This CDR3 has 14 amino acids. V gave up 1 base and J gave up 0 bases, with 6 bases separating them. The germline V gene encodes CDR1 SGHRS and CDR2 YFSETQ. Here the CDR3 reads CASSLPTSTDTQYF. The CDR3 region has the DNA TGCGCCAGCAGCTTGCCCACTAGCACAGATACGCAGTATTTT.

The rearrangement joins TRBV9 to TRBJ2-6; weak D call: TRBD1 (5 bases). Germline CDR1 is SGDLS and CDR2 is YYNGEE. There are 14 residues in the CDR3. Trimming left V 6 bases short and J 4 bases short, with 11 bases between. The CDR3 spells CASTRGSGANVLTF. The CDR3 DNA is TGTGCCAGCACTAGGGGCTCAGGGGCCAACGTCCTGACTTTC.

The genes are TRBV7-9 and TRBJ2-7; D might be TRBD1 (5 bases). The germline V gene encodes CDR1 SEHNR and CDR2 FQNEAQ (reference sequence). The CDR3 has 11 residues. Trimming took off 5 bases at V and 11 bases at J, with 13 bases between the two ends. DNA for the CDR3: TGTGCCAGCAGCGCGCAAGAACAGGAGTACTTC. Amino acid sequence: CASSAQEQEYF.

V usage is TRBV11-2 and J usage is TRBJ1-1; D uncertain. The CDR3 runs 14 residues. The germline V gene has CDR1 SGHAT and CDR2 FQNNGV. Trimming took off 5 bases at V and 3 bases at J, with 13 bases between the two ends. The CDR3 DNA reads TGTGCCAGCAGCCCACATCGGGGAGACACTGAAGCTTTCTTT. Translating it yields CASSPHRGDTEAFF.

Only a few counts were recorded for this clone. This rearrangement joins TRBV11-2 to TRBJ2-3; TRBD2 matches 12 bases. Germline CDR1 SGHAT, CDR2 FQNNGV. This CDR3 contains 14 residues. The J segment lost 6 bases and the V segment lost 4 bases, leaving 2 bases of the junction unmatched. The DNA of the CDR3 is TGTGCCAGCAGCTCGACTAGCGGGAGTGATACGCAGTATTTT. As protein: CASSSTSGSDTQYF. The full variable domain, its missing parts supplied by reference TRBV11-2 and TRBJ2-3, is EAGVAQSPRYKIIEKRQSVAFWCNPISGHATLYWYQQILGQGPKLLIQFQNNGVVDDSQLPKDRFSAERLKGVDSTLKIQPAKLEDSAVYLCASSSTSGSDTQYFGPGTRLTVL.

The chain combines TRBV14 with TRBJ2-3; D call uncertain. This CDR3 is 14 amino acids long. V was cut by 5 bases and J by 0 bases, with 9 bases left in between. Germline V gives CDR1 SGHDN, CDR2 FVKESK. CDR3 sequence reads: CASSFGVSTDTQYF. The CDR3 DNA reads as TGTGCCAGCAGCTTTGGAGTTAGCACAGATACGCAGTATTTT.

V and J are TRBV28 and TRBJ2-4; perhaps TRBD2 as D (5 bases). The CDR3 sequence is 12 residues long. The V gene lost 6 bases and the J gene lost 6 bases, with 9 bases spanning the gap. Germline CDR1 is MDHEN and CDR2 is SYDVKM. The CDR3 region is CASRSGRNIQYF. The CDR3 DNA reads TGTGCCAGCAGGTCTGGGAGAAACATTCAGTACTTC.

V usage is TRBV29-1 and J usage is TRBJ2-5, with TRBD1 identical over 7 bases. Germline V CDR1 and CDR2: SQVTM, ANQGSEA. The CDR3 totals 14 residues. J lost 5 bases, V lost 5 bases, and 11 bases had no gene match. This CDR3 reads CSVMTGRMDETQYF. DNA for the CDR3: TGCAGCGTTATGACAGGGCGGATGGACGAGACCCAGTACTTC.

In DNA form, the CDR3 reads TGCGCCAGCAGCTTGGAGGGGGCGAGTTCGTACACTGAAGCTTTCTTT. This translates into CASSLEGASSYTEAFF. The rearrangement uses TRBV5-1 and TRBJ1-1; TRBD1 agrees at 7 bases. The CDR3 has 16 residues. With V trimmed by 0 bases and J by 3 bases, 8 bases remained unmatched. Germline V gene data show CDR1 as SGHRS and CDR2 as YFSETQ.

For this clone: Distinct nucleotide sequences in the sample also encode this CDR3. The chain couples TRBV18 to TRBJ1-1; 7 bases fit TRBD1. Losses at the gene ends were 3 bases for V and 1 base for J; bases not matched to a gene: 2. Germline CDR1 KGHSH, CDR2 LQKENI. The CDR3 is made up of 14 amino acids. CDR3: CASSPQGENTEAFF. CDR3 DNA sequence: TGTGCCAGCTCACCTCAGGGGGAGAACACTGAAGCTTTCTTT.

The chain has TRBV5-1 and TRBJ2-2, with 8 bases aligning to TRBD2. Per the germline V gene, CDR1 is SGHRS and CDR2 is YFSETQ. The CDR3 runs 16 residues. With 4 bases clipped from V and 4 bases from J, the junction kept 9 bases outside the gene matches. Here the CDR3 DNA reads TGCGCCAGCAGCCTATCCACTAGCGGATTCACCGGGGAGCTGTTTTTT. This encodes CASSLSTSGFTGELFF. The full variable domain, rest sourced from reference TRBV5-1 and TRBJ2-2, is KAGVTQTPRYLIKTRGQQVTLSCSPISGHRSVSWYQQTPGQGLQFLFEYFSETQRNKGNFPGRFSGRQFSNSRSEMNVSTLELGDSALYLCASSLSTSGFTGELFFGEGSRLTVL.

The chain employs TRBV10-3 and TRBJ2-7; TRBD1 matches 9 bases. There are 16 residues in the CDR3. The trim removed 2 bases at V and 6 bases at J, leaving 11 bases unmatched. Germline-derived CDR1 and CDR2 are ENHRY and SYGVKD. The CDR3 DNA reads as TGTGCCATCAGTGAGAGGAGCCCGGGACAGGGAACCGAGCAGTACTTC. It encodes CAISERSPGQGTEQYF.

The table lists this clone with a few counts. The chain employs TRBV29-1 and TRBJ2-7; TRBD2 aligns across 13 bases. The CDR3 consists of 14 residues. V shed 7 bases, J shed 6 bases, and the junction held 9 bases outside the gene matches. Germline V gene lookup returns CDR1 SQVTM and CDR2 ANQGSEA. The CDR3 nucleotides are TGCAGCGCCGCCCGGACTAGCGGGAGTCTCGAGCAGTACTTC. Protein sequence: CSAARTSGSLEQYF.

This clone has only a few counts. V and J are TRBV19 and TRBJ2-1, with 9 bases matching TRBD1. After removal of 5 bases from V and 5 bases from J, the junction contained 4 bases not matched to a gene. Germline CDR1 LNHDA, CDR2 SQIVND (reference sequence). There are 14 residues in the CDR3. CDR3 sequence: CASSWDRVNNEQFF. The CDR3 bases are TGTGCCAGTAGTTGGGACAGGGTGAACAATGAGCAGTTCTTC.

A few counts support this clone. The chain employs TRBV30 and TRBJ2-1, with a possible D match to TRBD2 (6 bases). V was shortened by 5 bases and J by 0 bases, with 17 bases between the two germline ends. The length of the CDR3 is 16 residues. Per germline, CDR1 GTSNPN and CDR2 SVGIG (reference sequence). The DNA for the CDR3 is TGTGCCTGGGATGGGAGGACTATCAGCTCCTACAATGAGCAGTTCTTC. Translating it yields CAWDGRTISSYNEQFF. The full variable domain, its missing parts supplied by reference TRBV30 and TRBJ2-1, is SQTIHQWPATLVQPVGSPLSLECTVEGTSNPNLYWYRQAAGRGLQLLFYSVGIGQISSEVPQNLSASRPQDRQFILSSKKLLLSDSGFYLCAWDGRTISSYNEQFFGPGTRLTVL.

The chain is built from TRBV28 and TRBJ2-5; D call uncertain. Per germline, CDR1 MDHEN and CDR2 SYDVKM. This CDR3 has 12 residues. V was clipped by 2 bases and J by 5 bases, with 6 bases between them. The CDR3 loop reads CASSLRRETQYF. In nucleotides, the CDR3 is TGTGCCAGCAGTTTACGGCGGGAGACCCAGTACTTC.

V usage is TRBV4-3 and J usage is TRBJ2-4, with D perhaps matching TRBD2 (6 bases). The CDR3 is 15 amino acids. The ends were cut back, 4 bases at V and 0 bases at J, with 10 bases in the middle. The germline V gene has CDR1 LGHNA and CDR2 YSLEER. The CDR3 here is CASSPGVIAKNIQYF. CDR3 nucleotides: TGCGCCAGCAGCCCGGGAGTAATAGCCAAAAACATTCAGTACTTC.

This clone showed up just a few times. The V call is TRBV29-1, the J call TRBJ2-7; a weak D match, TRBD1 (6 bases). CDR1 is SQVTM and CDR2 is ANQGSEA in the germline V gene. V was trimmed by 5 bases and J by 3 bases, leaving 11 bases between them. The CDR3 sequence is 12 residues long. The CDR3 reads CSVRQDFYEQYF. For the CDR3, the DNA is TGCAGCGTTCGACAGGATTTCTACGAGCAGTACTTC.

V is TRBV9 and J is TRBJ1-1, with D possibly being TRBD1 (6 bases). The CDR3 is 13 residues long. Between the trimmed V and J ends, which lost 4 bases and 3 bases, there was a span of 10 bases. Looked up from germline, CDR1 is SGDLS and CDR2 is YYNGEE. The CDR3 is CASSFGQYTEAFF. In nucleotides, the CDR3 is TGTGCCAGCAGCTTCGGACAGTACACTGAAGCTTTCTTT. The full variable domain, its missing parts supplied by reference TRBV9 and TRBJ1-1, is DSGVTQTPKHLITATGQRVTLRCSPRSGDLSVYWYQQSLDQGLQFLIQYYNGEERAKGNILERFSAQQFPDLHSELNLSSLELGDSALYFCASSFGQYTEAFFGQGTRLTVV.

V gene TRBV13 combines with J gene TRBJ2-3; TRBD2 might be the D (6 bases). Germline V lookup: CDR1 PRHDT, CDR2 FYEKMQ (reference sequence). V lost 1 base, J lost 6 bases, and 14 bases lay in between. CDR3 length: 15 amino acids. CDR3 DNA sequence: TGTGCCAGCAGCTTAGATGCCGGGAGCTCGGATACGCAGTATTTT. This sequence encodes CASSLDAGSSDTQYF.